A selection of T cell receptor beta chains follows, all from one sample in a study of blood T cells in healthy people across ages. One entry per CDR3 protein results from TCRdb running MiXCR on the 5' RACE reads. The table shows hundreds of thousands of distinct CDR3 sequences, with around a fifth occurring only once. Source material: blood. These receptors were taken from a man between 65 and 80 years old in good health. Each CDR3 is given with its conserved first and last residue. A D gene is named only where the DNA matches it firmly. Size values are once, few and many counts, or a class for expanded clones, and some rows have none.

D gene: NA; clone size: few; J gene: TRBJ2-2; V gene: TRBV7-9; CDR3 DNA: TGTGCCAGCAGCTACATGGGGGCCCCGCAGAACACCGGGGAGCTGTTTTTT; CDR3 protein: CASSYMGAPQNTGELFF
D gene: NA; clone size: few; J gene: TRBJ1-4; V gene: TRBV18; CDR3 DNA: TGTGCCAGCTCACCAGCCGGCAGATCAACTAATGAAAAACTGTTTTTT; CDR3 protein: CASSPAGRSTNEKLFF
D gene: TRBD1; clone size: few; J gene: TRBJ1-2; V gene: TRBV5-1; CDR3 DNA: TGCGCCAGCAGCTTGGGGGGACAGCGGAGCTATGGCTACACCTTC; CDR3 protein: CASSLGGQRSYGYTF
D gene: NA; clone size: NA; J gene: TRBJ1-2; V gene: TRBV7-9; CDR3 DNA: TGTGCCAGCAGCTCCGGGGCCGCCTATGGCTACACCTTC; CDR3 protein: CASSSGAAYGYTF
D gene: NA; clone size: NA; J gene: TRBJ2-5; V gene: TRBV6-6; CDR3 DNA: TGTGCCGGCAGAAAGGGGGAGACCCAGTACTTC; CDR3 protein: CAGRKGETQYF
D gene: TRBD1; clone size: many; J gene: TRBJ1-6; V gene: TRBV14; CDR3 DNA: TGTGCCAGCAGCCCAGGGGGGTTGTCACCCCTCCACTTT; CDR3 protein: CASSPGGLSPLHF
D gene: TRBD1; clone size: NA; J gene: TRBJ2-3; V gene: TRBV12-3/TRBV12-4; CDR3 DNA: TGTGCCAGCAGTCCCGGACAGGGGGCTGGGTCAGATACGGAGTATTTT; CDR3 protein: CASSPGQGAGSDTEYF
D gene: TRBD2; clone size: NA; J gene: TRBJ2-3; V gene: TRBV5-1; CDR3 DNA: TGCGCCAGCAGCTTGGATCAGCGGGGGGGCGTAGATACGCAGTATTTT; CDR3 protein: CASSLDQRGGVDTQYF
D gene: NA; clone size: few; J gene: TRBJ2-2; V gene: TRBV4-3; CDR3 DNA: TGCGCCAGCAGCCCCCAGGGGCAGGCCGGGGAGCTGTTTTTT; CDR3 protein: CASSPQGQAGELFF
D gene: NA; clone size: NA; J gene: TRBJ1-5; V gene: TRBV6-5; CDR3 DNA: TGTGCCAGCAGTTACGCGGGAGACCGGGAAGGGCCCCAGCATTTT; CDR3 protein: CASSYAGDREGPQHF
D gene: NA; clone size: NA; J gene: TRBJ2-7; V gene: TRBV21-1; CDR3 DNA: TGTGCCAGCAGCAAAGTGGTGGTATTGGGTGGTCTAGCGCCGACCTACGAGCAGTACTTC; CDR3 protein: CASSKVVVLGGLAPTYEQYF
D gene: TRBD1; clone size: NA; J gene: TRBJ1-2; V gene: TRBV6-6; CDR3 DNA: TGTGCCAGCAGAGGACAGGGGGATGGCTACACCTTC; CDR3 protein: CASRGQGDGYTF
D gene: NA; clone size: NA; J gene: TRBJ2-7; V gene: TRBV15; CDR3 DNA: TGTGCCACCAGCAGAGATTTTGGAGGGGGGGCTTACGAGCAGTACTTC; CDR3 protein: CATSRDFGGGAYEQYF
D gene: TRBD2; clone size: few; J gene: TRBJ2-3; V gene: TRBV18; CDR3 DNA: TGTGCCAGCTCACCCCTACTTTACAGCGGGGGGAGCGTTGGCACAGATACGCAGTATTTT; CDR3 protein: CASSPLLYSGGSVGTDTQYF
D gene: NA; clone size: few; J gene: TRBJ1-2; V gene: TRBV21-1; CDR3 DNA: TGTGCCAGCAGCAAAAACAGATTTAACTATGGCTACACCTTC; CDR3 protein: CASSKNRFNYGYTF
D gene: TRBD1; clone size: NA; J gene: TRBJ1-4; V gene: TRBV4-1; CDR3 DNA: TGCGCCAGCAGCCAGAGTGGGACAGGACTGTTTTTT; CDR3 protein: CASSQSGTGLFF
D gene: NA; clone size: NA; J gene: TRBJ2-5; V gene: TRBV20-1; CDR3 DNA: TGCAGTGCCCAACTCGAGGGGAAGGTCGATGGGGAGACCCAGTACTTC; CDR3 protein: CSAQLEGKVDGETQYF
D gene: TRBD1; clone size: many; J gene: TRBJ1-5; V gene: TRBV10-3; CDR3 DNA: TGTGCCATCAGTACCAGGGGGGCGGACGTTATGCCCCAGCATTTT; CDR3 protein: CAISTRGADVMPQHF
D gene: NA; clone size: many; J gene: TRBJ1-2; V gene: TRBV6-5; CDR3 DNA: TGTGCCAGCAGTTACTACCCTGGGGGGAACTATGGCTACACCTTC; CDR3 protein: CASSYYPGGNYGYTF
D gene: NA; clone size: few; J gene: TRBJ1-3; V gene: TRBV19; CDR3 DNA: TGTGCCAGTAGTATCCTCGGCAGTTCTGGAAACACCATATATTTT; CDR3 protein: CASSILGSSGNTIYF
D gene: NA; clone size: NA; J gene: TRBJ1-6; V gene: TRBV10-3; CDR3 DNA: TGTGCCATCAGTGAAGGGGACGATACTTTCTCACCCCTCCACTTT; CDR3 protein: CAISEGDDTFSPLHF
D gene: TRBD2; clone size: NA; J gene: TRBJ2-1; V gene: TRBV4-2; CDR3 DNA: TGTGACAGCAGCCTTAGACTAGCGGGGGGGGGAAAGAACAATGAGCAGTTCTTC; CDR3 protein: CDSSLRLAGGGKNNEQFF
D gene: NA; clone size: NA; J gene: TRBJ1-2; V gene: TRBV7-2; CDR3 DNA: TGTGCCAGCAGTCCTAATAGAGGTTTTGGCTACACCTTC; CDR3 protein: CASSPNRGFGYTF
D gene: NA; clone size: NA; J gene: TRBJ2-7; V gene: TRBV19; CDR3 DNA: TGTGCCAGTAGTAGGGGTGACGCCTCCTACGAGCAGTACTTC; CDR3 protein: CASSRGDASYEQYF
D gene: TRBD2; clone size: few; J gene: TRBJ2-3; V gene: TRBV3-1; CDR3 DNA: TGTGCCAGCAGACGGACTAGCGGGGGGGATACGCAGTATTTT; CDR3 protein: CASRRTSGGDTQYF
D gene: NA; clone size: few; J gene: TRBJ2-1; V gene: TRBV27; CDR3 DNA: TGTGCCAGCAGTTCCACCCTCTCCAGCGGGCTTTACAATGAGCAGTTCTTC; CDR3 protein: CASSSTLSSGLYNEQFF
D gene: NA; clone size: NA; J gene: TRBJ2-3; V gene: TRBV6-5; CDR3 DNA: TGTGCCAGCAGCCTACGATGGGACACAGATACGCAGTATTTT; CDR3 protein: CASSLRWDTDTQYF
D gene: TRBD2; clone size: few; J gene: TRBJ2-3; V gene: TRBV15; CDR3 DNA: TGTGCCACCAGCAGAGATCCGGGGGGAGACACAGATACGCAGTATTTT; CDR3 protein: CATSRDPGGDTDTQYF
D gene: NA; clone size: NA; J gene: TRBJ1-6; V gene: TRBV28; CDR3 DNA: TGTGCCAGCAGCCCCCAACGGACTACGGGTTCACCCCTCCACTTT; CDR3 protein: CASSPQRTTGSPLHF
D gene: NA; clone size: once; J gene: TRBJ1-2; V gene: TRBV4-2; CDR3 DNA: TGTGCCAGCAGCCAAGGAGTCGGGGGTGGCAACTATGGCTACACCTTC; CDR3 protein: CASSQGVGGGNYGYTF
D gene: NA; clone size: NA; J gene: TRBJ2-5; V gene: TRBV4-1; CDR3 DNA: TGCGCCAGCAGCCAACTACGGGAAACCGTCGCGGAGACCCAGTACTTC; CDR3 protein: CASSQLRETVAETQYF
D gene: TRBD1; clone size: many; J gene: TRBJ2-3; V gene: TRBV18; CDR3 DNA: TGTGCCAGCTCACCAAGGACAGGGAACACAGATACGCAGTATTTT; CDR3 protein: CASSPRTGNTDTQYF
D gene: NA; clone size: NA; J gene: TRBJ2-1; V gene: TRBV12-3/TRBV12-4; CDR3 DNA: TGTGCCAGCAACCCGGCAGGTAGTAGCGGTGAGCAGTTCTTC; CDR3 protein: CASNPAGSSGEQFF
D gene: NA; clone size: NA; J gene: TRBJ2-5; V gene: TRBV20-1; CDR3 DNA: TGCAGTGCTAGAGTTACCGTGGAAGAGACCCAGTACTTC; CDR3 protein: CSARVTVEETQYF
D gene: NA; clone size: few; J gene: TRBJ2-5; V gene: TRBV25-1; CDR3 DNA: TGTGCCAGCAGTGAAGGTAGATGGGCGGAGCGTAGGACCCAGTACTTC; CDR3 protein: CASSEGRWAERRTQYF